This T cell receptor (beta chain) was sequenced during a study of beta chain features in type 1 diabetes listed by TCRdb under 2018. Study-level background: Patients and healthy donors did not differ in mean age, gender distribution, total cell number or subset yield. Across all samples, fewer than 130 million sorted cells were examined, and cell number per subset correlated strongly with RNA yield. The study compared the TCRB repertoires of sorted circulating CD4+ T cell subsets in recently diagnosed type 1 diabetes patients with those in matched healthy donors. Regulatory and stem cell-like memory subsets were isolated from only 8 patients and roughly eight healthy donors, whereas naive and central memory subsets came from all 30 or so donors. Here is what the overall study found, with its caveats: Patients with type 1 diabetes made fewer insertions and deleted more nucleotides at VDJ recombination sites, implying thymic rearrangement abnormalities. Naive, central memory and regulatory TCRB repertoires appeared to be more similar among patients than among healthy donors. PCR might favor shorter templates, but patient and control samples were amplified and corrected together, so any skew would affect both groups equally. Because cDNA was sequenced instead of genomic DNA, highly expressing activated cells could be over-represented, though the groups showed no difference in activation or CD3 levels. Type 1 diabetes patients showed a moderate but significant shortening of TCRB CDR3 length in all four CD4+ subsets. Because small numbers of individuals were included in the HLA sub-analyses, any influence of HLA type on TCRB rearrangement was left unresolved.

Trimming at the junction amounts to 1 base on V and 5 bases on J, and the germline ends lie 12 bases apart. The CDR3, cysteine through phenylalanine, is 15 amino acids long. Just the 45-base CDR3 DNA is kept, in frame starting at base 1. CDR1 and CDR2 are drawn from the germline V gene: SGHAT, FQNNGV. The entire amount of isolated RNA was reverse transcribed using the High Capacity cDNA Reverse Transcription Kit, so the sequenced TCRB transcripts were expressed ones. Deep immunoSEQ sequencing was performed on naive, central memory and regulatory T cell samples, with an average of around 3.5 million total reads per sample. Sorted cells were lysed in RLT buffer and RNA was extracted with DNase-treated RNeasy Micro or Mini kits, depending on cell number. To prevent cross-contamination, every cell subset was processed on its own, while patient and healthy donor samples were processed together. The immunoSEQ multiplex PCR was used to amplify TCRB sequences from cDNA, yielding 87-bp fragments that span the CDR3 region. Sequencing of the amplicons was done on the Illumina HiSeq platform. The published analysis was carried out like this. Synthetic template baselines were used to correct PCR bias computationally, reads within Hamming distance 2 were collapsed together, and singletons that could not be merged were discarded. Reads were aligned against IMGT so that V, D and J genes, CDR3 length and insertions or deletions at six rearrangement sites could be assigned. Within each subset, clonotype counts were normalized to sorted cell number, after which true diversity and Gini coefficients were computed with the tcR R package. Repertoire sharing was quantified using the overlap coefficient calculated on TCRB nucleotide sequences. Out-of-frame TCRB sequences from naive cells were analyzed as a proxy for the pre-selection repertoire. TCRdb stores this immuneACCESS table with in-frame sequences only. Part of the clones is absent; in the studies checked, under half of the shortfall reflects unresolved V genes, and no reason is known for the rest. That table furnishes V, J and clone size, whereas the DNA furnished D and trimming. The sample includes fewer than 650,000 clones, with about a sixth observed a single time. The biggest ten clones account for about 0.093% of the sample.

This clone showed up just a few times. The target of this receptor is not known. Base qualities are missing; no much larger clone stands one base away. A single peripheral blood draw of around 0.11 L on average was collected from each donor into heparinised tubes. Naive, central memory, regulatory and stem cell-like memory CD4+ T cells were sorted on a BD FACSAria II using a panel including CD45RO, CCR7, CD25, CD127, CD95 and CD27. Every sorted population had a purity above 95%. Right away, PBMCs were isolated by Lymphoprep density gradient centrifugation and were stained directly, with no culture step. So that batch effects would be minimized, each experiment stained and sorted samples in pairs, pairing one healthy donor with one patient.

Source material: naive CD4+ T cells from blood. This specimen's cell subset or site label, per the study, means: true naive CD4+ T cells. The rearranged chain carries TRBV11-2 and TRBJ1-5; tentative D gene TRBD1, with 5 bases matching. The sequence came from a young man in good health. The bases are TGTGCCAGCAGCTTAGGCGGGGGAAGCCATCAGCCCCAGCATTTT. Translation gives CASSLGGGSHQPQHF.